The following is a TCR beta chain sequence with its context. The source of the sample is a study of blood T cell repertoires in COVID-19. About the research overall: Researchers got acute and convalescent COVID-19 samples from the United States, Italy and Spain.

The assay was immunoSEQ multiplex PCR, and TCRdb's table has in-frame clones only and misses some. The data show 200,000 to 250,000 clones, approximately 87% seen once. Germline assignment: CDR1 MGHRA and CDR2 YSYEKL. Trimming took off 0 bases at V and 2 bases at J, with 13 bases between the two ends. This CDR3 comprises 16 residues. The study recruited people aged roughly 18 to 95 years across more than 20 US areas. The source is a woman between 45 and 65 years old in a cohort exposed to, infected with or recovered from COVID-19 (not recorded which). V and J are TRBV4-1 and TRBJ2-5, with D possibly TRBD2 on 6 matching bases. Source material: PBMCs or T cells enriched from blood (not recorded which). CDR3 coding DNA: TGCGCCAGCAGCCAAGATCCGGGGGTATATCAAGAGACCCAGTACTTC. As protein: CASSQDPGVYQETQYF.